This T cell receptor beta chain comes out of a study of T-cell memory formation after mild COVID-19. Study results and limitations: Clones shrinking between day 15 and 85 showed a balanced CD4/CD8 split, and those that grew later tilted toward CD4+. Contracting CD4+ clones sat mainly in CM and EM; CD8+ in EMRA.

MiXCR was run by TCRdb on the 5' RACE reads, yielding one entry per CDR3 protein. This repertoire shows hundreds of thousands of distinct CDR3 sequences, more than 15% found once; its top ten account for about 11%. After removal of 5 bases from V and 4 bases from J, the junction contained 8 bases not matched to a gene. Germline values: CDR1 SGHKS, CDR2 YYEKEE (reference sequence). There are 14 residues in the CDR3. This clonotype was observed a few times. Its antigen is unidentified. Sequencing was performed on PBMCs or a T cell subset sorted from them (not recorded which). The chain employs TRBV5-5 and TRBJ1-1; 7 nucleotides match TRBD1. The TCR was taken from an adult woman who had mild COVID-19 (a few samples of this study predate the infection). Cell type and time point are not known. The CDR3 protein is CASSFGTALTEAFF. CDR3 DNA: TGTGCCAGCAGTTTCGGGACAGCCCTCACTGAAGCTTTCTTT. Full variable domain (missing parts from reference TRBV5-5 and TRBJ1-1): DAGVTQSPTHLIKTRGQQVTLRCSPISGHKSVSWYQQVLGQGPQFIFQYYEKEERGRGNFPDRFSARQFPNYSSELNVNALLLGDSALYLCASSFGTALTEAFFGQGTRLTVV.